This TCR beta chain is drawn from a study of blood T cell repertoires in COVID-19. Across the whole study: The United States, Italy and Spain supplied acute and convalescent COVID-19 samples.

The CDR3 covers 16 residues. V shed 2 bases and J 8 bases; nucleotides not matched to a gene: 12. CDR1 and CDR2 from the germline V gene are SGDLS and YYNGEE. It was during active infection that Seattle patients were enrolled and then longitudinally followed. TCRdb keeps only in-frame clones here, not all; method: immunoSEQ multiplex PCR. The top ten clones hold under 8.5% of a sample with about 360,000 clones, 75% to 90% of them seen once. The chain combines TRBV9 with TRBJ1-1; 10 nucleotides agree with TRBD1. The sequence was obtained from an older woman with COVID-19, enrolled during active disease. The sample comprised peripheral blood. In nucleotides, the CDR3 is TGTGCCAGCAGCGTCGGACAGGGGGTTCAAGCGGGGGAAGCTTTCTTT. Translating gives CASSVGQGVQAGEAFF.